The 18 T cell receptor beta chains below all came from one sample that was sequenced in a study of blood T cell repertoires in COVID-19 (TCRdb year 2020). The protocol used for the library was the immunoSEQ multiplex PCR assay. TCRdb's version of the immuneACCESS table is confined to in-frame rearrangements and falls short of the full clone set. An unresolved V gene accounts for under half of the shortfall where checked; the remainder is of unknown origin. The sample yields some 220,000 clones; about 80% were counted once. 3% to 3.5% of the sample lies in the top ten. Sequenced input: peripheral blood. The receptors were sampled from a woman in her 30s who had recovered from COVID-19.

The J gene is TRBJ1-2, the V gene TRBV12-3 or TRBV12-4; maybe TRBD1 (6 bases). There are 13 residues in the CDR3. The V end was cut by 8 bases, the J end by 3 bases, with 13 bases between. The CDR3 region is CASSFPGDYGYTF. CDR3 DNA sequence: TGTGCCAGCTCATTTCCAGGGGACTATGGCTACACCTTC.

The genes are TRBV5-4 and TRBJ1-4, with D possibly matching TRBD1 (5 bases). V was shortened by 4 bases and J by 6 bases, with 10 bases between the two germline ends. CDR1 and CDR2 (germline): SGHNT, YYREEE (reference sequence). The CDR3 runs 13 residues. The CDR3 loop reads CASSPPGDEKLFF. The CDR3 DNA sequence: TGTGCCAGCAGCCCCCCGGGGGATGAAAAACTGTTTTTT. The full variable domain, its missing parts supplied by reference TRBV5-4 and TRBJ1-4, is ETGVTQSPTHLIKTRGQQVTLRCSSQSGHNTVSWYQQALGQGPQFIFQYYREEENGRGNFPPRFSGLQFPNYSSELNVNALELDDSALYLCASSPPGDEKLFFGSGTQLSVL.

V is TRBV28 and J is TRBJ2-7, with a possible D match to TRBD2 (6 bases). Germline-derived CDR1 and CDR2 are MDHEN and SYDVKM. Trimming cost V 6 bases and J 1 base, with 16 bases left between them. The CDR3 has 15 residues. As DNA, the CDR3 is TGTGCCAGCAGCTCAACCGGGACTCAATCCTACGAGCAGTACTTC. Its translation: CASSSTGTQSYEQYF.

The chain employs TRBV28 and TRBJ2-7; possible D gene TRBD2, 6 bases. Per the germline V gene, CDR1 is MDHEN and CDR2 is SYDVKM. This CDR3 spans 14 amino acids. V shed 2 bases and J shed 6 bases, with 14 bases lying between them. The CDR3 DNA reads TGTGCCAGCAGTTTACTTGGAGGGCGGCTCGAGCAGTACTTC. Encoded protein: CASSLLGGRLEQYF.

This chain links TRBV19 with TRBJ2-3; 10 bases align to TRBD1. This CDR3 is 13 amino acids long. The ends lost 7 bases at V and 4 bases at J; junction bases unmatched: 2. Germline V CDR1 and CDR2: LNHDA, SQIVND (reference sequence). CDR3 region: CASTDRGADTQYF. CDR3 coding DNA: TGTGCCAGTACGGACAGGGGGGCAGATACGCAGTATTTT.

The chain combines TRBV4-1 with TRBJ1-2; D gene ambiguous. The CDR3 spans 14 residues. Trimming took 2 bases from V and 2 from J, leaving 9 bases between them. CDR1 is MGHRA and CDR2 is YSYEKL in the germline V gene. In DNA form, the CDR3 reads TGCGCCAGCAGCCAATTACAGCAGAACTATGGCTACACCTTC. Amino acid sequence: CASSQLQQNYGYTF.

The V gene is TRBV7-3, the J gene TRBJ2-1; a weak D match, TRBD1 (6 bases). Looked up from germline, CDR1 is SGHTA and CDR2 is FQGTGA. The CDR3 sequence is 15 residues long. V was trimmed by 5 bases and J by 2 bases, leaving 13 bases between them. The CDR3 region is CASSLGDITYNEQFF. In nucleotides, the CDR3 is TGTGCCAGCAGCCTAGGGGACATAACCTACAATGAGCAGTTCTTC.

The CDR3 DNA sequence: TGTGCCAGTAGTATAGATCACTACGATATACTGTTTTTT. This sequence encodes CASSIDHYDILFF. The gene calls are TRBV19 and TRBJ1-4; no firm D call. V was clipped by 0 bases and J by 13 bases, with 12 bases between them. The CDR3 loop spans 13 amino acids. The V gene's germline CDR1 is LNHDA and CDR2 SQIVND (reference sequence).

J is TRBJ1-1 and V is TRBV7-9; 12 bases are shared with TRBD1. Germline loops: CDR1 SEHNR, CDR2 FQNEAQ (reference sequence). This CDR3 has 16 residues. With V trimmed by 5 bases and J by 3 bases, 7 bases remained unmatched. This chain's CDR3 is CASSRGQGAADTEAFF. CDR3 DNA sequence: TGTGCCAGCAGCCGGGGACAGGGGGCTGCTGACACTGAAGCTTTCTTT. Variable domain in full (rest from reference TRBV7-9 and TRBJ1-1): DTGVSQNPRHKITKRGQNVTFRCDPISEHNRLYWYRQTLGQGPEFLTYFQNEAQLEKSRLLSDRFSAERPKGSFSTLEIQRTEQGDSAMYLCASSRGQGAADTEAFFGQGTRLTVV.

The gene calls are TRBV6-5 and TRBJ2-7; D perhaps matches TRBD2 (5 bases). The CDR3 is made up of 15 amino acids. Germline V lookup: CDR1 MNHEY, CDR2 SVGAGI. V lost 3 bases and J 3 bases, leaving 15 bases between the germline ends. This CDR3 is CASSYALGRVYEQYF. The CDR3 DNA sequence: TGTGCCAGCAGTTATGCCCTGGGGAGAGTCTACGAGCAGTACTTC.

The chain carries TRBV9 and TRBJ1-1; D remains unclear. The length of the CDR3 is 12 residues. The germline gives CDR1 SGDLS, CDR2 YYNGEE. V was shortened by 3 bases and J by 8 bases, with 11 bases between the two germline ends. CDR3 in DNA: TGTGCCAGCAGCGCATGGAGCGGGGAAGCTTTCTTT. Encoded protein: CASSAWSGEAFF.

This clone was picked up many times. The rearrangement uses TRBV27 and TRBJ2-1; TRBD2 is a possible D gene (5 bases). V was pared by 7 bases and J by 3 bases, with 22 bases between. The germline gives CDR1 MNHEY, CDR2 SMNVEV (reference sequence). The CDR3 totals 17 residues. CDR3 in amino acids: CASTLKSDSNYYNEQFF. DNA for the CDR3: TGTGCCAGCACCTTAAAATCGGACTCCAATTACTACAATGAGCAGTTCTTC.

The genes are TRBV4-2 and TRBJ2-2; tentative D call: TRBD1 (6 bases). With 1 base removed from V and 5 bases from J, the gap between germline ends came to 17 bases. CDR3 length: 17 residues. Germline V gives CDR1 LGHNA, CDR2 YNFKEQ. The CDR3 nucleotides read TGTGCCAGCAGCCAAGCCGGACCCTCCCAGGGGACCGGGGAGCTGTTTTTT. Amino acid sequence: CASSQAGPSQGTGELFF.

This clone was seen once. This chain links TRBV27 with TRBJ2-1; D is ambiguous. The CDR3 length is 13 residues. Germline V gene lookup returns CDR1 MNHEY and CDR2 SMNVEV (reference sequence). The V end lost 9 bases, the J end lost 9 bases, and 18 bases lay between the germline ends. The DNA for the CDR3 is TGTGCCAGTCAGTTGAGTAGCCTTAGTGAGCAGTTCTTC. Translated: CASQLSSLSEQFF.

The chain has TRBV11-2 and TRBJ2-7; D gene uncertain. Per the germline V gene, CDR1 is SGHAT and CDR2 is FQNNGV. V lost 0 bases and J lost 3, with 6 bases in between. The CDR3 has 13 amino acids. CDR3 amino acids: CASSLDRSYEQYF. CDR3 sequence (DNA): TGTGCCAGCAGCTTAGATCGGAGCTACGAGCAGTACTTC.

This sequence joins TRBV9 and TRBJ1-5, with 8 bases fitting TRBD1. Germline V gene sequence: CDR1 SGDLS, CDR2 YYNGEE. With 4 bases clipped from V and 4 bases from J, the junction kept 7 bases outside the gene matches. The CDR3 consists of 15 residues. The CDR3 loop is CASSRTGLVNQPQHF. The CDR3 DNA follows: TGTGCCAGCAGCCGGACAGGGTTGGTAAATCAGCCCCAGCATTTT.

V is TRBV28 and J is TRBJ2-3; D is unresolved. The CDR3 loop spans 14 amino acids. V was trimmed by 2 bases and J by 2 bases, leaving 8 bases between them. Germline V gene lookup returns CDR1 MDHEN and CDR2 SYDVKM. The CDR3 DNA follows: TGTGCCAGCAGTTTAGGGCAGGTCACAGATACGCAGTATTTT. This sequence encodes CASSLGQVTDTQYF. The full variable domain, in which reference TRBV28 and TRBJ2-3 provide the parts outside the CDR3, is DVKVTQSSRYLVKRTGEKVFLECVQDMDHENMFWYRQDPGLGLRLIYFSYDVKMKEKGDIPEGYSVSREKKERFSLILESASTNQTSMYLCASSLGQVTDTQYFGPGTRLTVL.

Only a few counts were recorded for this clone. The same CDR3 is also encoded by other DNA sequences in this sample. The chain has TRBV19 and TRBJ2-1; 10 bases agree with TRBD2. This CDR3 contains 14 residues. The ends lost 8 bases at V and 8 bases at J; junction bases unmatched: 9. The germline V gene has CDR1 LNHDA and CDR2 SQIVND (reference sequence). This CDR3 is CASRGASGSHEQFF. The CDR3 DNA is TGTGCCAGTCGAGGGGCTAGCGGGAGTCATGAGCAGTTCTTC.